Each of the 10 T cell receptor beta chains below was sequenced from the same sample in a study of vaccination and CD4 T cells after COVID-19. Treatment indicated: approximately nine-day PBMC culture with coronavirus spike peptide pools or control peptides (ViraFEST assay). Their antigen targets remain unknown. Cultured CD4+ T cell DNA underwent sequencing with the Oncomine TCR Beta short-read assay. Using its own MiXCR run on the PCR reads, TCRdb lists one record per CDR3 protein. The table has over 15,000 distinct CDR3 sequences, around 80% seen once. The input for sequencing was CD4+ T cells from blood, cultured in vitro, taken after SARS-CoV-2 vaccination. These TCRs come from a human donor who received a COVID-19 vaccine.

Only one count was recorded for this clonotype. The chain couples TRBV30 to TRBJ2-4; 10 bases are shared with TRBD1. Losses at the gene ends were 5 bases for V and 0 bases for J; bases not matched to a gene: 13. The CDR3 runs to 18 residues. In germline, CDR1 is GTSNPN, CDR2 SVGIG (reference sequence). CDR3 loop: CAWDRGRGFLLAKNIQYF. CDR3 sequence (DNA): TGTGCCTGGGACAGGGGGCGAGGATTCCTACTAGCCAAAAACATTCAGTACTTC. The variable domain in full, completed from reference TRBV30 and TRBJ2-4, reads SQTIHQWPATLVQPVGSPLSLECTVEGTSNPNLYWYRQAAGRGLQLLFYSVGIGQISSEVPQNLSASRPQDRQFILSSKKLLLSDSGFYLCAWDRGRGFLLAKNIQYFGAGTRLSVL.

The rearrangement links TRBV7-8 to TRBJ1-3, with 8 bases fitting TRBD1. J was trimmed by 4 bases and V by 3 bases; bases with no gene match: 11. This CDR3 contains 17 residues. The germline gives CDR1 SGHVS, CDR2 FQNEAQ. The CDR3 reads CASSLGRGRVRGNTIYF. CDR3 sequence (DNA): TGTGCCAGCAGCTTGGGCAGGGGGCGCGTAAGAGGAAACACCATATATTTT.

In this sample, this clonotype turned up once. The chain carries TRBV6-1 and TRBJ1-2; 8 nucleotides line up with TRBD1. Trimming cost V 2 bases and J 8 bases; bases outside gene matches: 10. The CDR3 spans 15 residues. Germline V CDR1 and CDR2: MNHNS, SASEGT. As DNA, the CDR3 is TGTGCCAGCAGTGAATCAGGCAGGGGGCAGAGAGGCTACACCTTC. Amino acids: CASSESGRGQRGYTF.

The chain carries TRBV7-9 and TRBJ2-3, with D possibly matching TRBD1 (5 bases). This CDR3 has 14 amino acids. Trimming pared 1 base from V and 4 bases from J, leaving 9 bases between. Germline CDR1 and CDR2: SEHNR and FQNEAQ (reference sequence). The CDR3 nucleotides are TGTGCCAGCAGCTTAGGCTCCAGGGCAGATACGCAGTATTTT. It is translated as CASSLGSRADTQYF. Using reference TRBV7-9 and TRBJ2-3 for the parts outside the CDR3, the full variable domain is DTGVSQNPRHKITKRGQNVTFRCDPISEHNRLYWYRQTLGQGPEFLTYFQNEAQLEKSRLLSDRFSAERPKGSFSTLEIQRTEQGDSAMYLCASSLGSRADTQYFGPGTRLTVL.

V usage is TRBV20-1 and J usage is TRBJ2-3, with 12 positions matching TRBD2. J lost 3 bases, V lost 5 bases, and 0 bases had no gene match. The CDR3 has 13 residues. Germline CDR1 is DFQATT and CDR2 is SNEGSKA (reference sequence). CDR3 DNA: TGCAGTGCTGGGACTAGCGGGACAGATACGCAGTATTTT. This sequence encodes CSAGTSGTDTQYF.

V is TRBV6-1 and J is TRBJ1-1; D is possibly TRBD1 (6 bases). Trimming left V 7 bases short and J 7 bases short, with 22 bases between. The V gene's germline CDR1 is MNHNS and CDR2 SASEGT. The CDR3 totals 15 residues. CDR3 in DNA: TGTGCCAGCAAATTGTCTCCGTATTCGGACAGTGAAGCTTTCTTT. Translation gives CASKLSPYSDSEAFF.

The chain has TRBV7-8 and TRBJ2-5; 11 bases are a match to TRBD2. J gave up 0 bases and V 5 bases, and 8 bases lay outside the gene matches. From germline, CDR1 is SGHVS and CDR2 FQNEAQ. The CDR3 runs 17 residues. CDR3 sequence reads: CASSPLRLAGYQETQYF. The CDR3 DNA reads TGTGCCAGCAGCCCTCTTCGACTAGCGGGGTACCAAGAGACCCAGTACTTC.

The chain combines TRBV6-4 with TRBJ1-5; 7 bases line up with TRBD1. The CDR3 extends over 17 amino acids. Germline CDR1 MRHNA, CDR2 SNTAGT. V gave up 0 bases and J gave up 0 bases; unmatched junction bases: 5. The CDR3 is CASSDSGQDYSNQPQHF. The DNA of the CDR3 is TGTGCCAGCAGTGACTCAGGACAGGACTATAGCAATCAGCCCCAGCATTTT.

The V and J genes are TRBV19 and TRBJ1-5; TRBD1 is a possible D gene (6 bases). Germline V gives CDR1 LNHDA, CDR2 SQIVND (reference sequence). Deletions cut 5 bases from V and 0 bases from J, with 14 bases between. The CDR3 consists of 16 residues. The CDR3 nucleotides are TGTGCCAGTAGTCCCGCCTACAGGGATAGCAATCAGCCCCAGCATTTT. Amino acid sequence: CASSPAYRDSNQPQHF.

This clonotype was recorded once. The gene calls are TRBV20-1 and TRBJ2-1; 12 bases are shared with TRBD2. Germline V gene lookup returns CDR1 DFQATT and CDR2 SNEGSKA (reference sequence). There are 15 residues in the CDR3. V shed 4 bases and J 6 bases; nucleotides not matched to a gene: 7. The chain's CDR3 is CSATILAGGPNEQFF. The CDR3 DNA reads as TGCAGTGCTACCATCCTAGCGGGGGGGCCCAATGAGCAGTTCTTC.